The source of this T cell receptor (beta chain) is a study of blood T cell repertoires in COVID-19. Deletions cut 7 bases from V and 0 bases from J, with 17 bases between. Germline-derived CDR1 and CDR2 are MNHEY and SMNVEV (reference sequence). The CDR3 covers 16 residues. Only one count was recorded for this clone. Sequencing was performed with immunoSEQ multiplex PCR; in TCRdb, only in-frame clones are kept and a portion is missing. In the table there are roughly 360,000 clones, more than 70% of which are singletons. The specimen was PBMCs or T cells enriched from blood (not recorded which). The V gene is TRBV27, the J gene TRBJ2-3, with D tentatively TRBD1 (6 bases). The receptor was derived from a man in his thirties or forties who had recovered from COVID-19. DNA for the CDR3: TGTGCCAGCACACCGACAGGCTACGAGAGCACAGATACGCAGTATTTT. Residues: CASTPTGYESTDTQYF.